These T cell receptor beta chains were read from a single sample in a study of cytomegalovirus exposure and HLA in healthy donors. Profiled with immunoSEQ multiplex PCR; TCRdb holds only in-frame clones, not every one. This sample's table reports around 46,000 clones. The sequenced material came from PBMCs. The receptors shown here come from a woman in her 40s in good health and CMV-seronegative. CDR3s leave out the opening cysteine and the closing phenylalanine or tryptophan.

ASSPSTGKVQH TRBJ1-5 TRBV18
ASSPGDRYTGELF TRBJ2-2 TRBV27
ASSSRGQDEAF TRBJ1-1 TRBV6-5
ASKTRVNTDTQY TRBJ2-3 TRBV9
ASSQDLFQETQY TRBJ2-5 TRBV4-3
ASSPGTGGIQPQH TRBJ1-5 TRBV28
ASSFGGGENTEAF TRBJ1-1 TRBV7-8
SVRTGSAYEQY TRBJ2-7 TRBV29-1
ASSRDRGFGNTIY TRBJ1-3 TRBV4-2
ASSPEDKRGNTIY TRBJ1-3 TRBV6-6
SDRVNNEQF TRBJ2-1 TRBV29-1
ASSLGGGTGVRNEQF TRBJ2-1 TRBV7-9
ASSLGTGTRYTDEQF TRBJ2-1 TRBV5-1
ASSLRSGKGHLEQY TRBJ2-7 TRBV7-2
ASSPNRMNTEAF TRBJ1-1 TRBV18
ASSPQNSGNYGYT TRBJ1-2 TRBV6-1
ASSVTSGSTDTQY TRBJ2-3 TRBV6-1
ASSRPTGGAETQY TRBJ2-5 TRBV28
ASSLDSVSYEQY TRBJ2-7 TRBV5-1
ASSLGQGAYNEQF TRBJ2-1 TRBV7-9
ASSLFFQGSGNEQF TRBJ2-1 TRBV28
ASSLSGIWPQH TRBJ1-5 TRBV28
ASSSGGRGLNGYT TRBJ1-2 TRBV7-9
ASSLYNEQF TRBJ2-1 TRBV6-5
ASSTLLSTSGSAYEQY TRBJ2-7 TRBV7-9
ASSSGRGNTEAF TRBJ1-1 TRBV28
ASSLVGGSSEAF TRBJ1-1 TRBV5-5
ASSLTGGGTEAF TRBJ1-1 TRBV7-2
ASSYSRGVGGNTIY TRBJ1-3 TRBV6-5
ASSVAGLQETQY TRBJ2-5 TRBV6-1
ASSFPTGAGEKLF TRBJ1-4 TRBV19
AISATSGRSNEQF TRBJ2-1 TRBV10-3
ASSPAGTAGHNEQF TRBJ2-1 TRBV28
ASSLAVGASGYT TRBJ1-2 TRBV7-2
ASSEQLEAF TRBJ1-1 TRBV28
ASSAGTGGTQPQH TRBJ1-5 TRBV9
ASSLGPGQGSYEQY TRBJ2-7 TRBV7-2
ASSPGTSPGELF TRBJ2-2 TRBV5-4
ASSERHRRTNEKLF TRBJ1-4 TRBV2
ASRDRGTYEQY TRBJ2-7 TRBV2
ASSRQGGAYNEQF TRBJ2-1 TRBV6-5
ASSIVGGWDEQF TRBJ2-1 TRBV19